Below are 14 T cell receptor beta chains sequenced from a single sample in a study of OX40 agonist ivuxolimab in advanced cancers. TCRdb keeps only in-frame clones here, not all; method: immunoSEQ multiplex PCR. The sample has approximately 49,000 clones, about 88% seen once; the top ten hold 1% to 1.3%. This sample comprised CD4+ or CD8+ T cells sorted from blood, obtained in a trial of the OX40 agonist ivuxolimab. Receptors originate from an adult with an advanced solid tumor such as melanoma, head and neck, liver or kidney cancer.

The chain recombines TRBV5-4 with TRBJ2-1; D is perhaps TRBD1 (5 bases). The CDR3 contains 14 residues. Germline lookup yields CDR1 SGHNT and CDR2 YYREEE (reference sequence). V was trimmed by 0 bases and J by 7 bases, leaving 11 bases between them. The CDR3 sequence is CASSLVGRANEQFF. CDR3 coding DNA: TGTGCCAGCAGCTTGGTTGGCAGGGCGAATGAGCAGTTCTTC.

This chain connects TRBV5-6 to TRBJ2-1; 14 nucleotides agree with TRBD2. The CDR3 extends over 14 amino acids. CDR1 and CDR2 (germline): SGHDT, YYEEEE. The V and J ends lost 2 bases and 9 bases, in that order; junction bases with no gene match: 1. The CDR3 protein is CASSFGLAGGEQFF. The CDR3 region has the DNA TGTGCCAGCAGCTTCGGACTAGCGGGGGGTGAGCAGTTCTTC. The full variable domain, rest sourced from reference TRBV5-6 and TRBJ2-1, is DAGVTQSPTHLIKTRGQQVTLRCSPKSGHDTVSWYQQALGQGPQFIFQYYEEEERQRGNFPDRFSGHQFPNYSSELNVNALLLGDSALYLCASSFGLAGGEQFFGPGTRLTVL.

The gene calls are TRBV21-1 and TRBJ1-1. TRBV21-1 constitutes a pseudogene. This CDR3 has 18 residues. The CDR3 reads CASSKVQYSRLMNTEAFF. CDR3 coding DNA: TGTGCCAGCAGCAAAGTTCAATATAGTCGGCTTATGAACACTGAAGCTTTCTTT.

The chain combines TRBV27 with TRBJ2-1, with 12 bases lining up with TRBD2. V trimming: 4 bases; J trimming: 2 bases; junction bases outside the gene matches: 21. The CDR3 loop spans 22 amino acids. Germline V gene sequence: CDR1 MNHEY, CDR2 SMNVEV (reference sequence). The CDR3, as DNA: TGTGCCAGCAGTTCAAGTGACAGGGGAGGTCTAGCGGGAGGGGCGACCTACAATGAGCAGTTCTTC. Protein product: CASSSSDRGGLAGGATYNEQFF.

CDR3 region: CASSAKGLKSLTQFF. The CDR3 DNA is TGTGCCAGCAGCGCCAAGGGACTCAAGAGCTTGACGCAGTTCTTC. The chain recombines TRBV27 with TRBJ2-1, with D perhaps TRBD2 (6 bases). The CDR3 contains 15 residues. Germline V gene lookup returns CDR1 MNHEY and CDR2 SMNVEV (reference sequence). The V end lost 6 bases, the J end lost 12 bases, and 24 bases lay between the germline ends.

V usage is TRBV30 and J usage is TRBJ2-1; D not certain. This CDR3 is built from 12 residues. Germline CDR1 reads GTSNPN; CDR2 reads SVGIG (reference sequence). V dropped 2 bases and J dropped 10 bases, with 12 bases sitting between them. The CDR3 nucleotides are TGTGCCTGGAGTACCCCAATGAAAGAGCAGTTCTTC. The encoded protein is CAWSTPMKEQFF.

This chain connects TRBV27 to TRBJ2-7; weak D call: TRBD1 (6 bases). Trimming removed 2 bases at V and 8 bases at J, with 22 bases between. There are 16 residues in the CDR3. Germline loops: CDR1 MNHEY, CDR2 SMNVEV (reference sequence). This CDR3 reads CASSLLRQVGVSKQYF. The CDR3, as DNA: TGTGCCAGCAGTTTACTCAGACAGGTGGGGGTTTCGAAGCAGTACTTC.

The chain couples TRBV6-5 to TRBJ2-3; TRBD2 matches at 8 bases. Germline V gene sequence: CDR1 MNHEY, CDR2 SVGAGI. The V and J ends lost 5 bases and 0 bases, in that order; junction bases with no gene match: 4. The CDR3 is 15 residues long. DNA for the CDR3: TGTGCCAGCAGTAATAGCGGGACTAGCACAGATACGCAGTATTTT. Translating gives CASSNSGTSTDTQYF.

The chain uses TRBV19 and TRBJ2-5, with 9 bases aligning to TRBD1. The better agreement between TRBJ2-7 and the DNA end casts doubt on the J call. The CDR3 sequence is 14 residues long. CDR1 LNHDA and CDR2 SQIVND come from the germline V gene (reference sequence). CDR3 residues: CASRLTGGSYEQYF. The CDR3 DNA reads as TGTGCCAGTCGATTGACAGGGGGCTCCTACGAGCAGTACTTC.

This chain connects TRBV7-9 to TRBJ1-4; tentatively, D is TRBD1 (5 bases). Trimming removed 1 base at V and 8 bases at J, with 14 bases between. The CDR3 loop spans 15 amino acids. CDR1 SEHNR and CDR2 FQNEAQ come from the germline V gene (reference sequence). CDR3 nucleotides: TGTGCCAGCAGCTTAGATCGGCAGGGAGGAGAAAAACTGTTTTTT. Its translation is CASSLDRQGGEKLFF.

V gene TRBV19 combines with J gene TRBJ1-1; D not certain. The CDR3 extends over 13 amino acids. Germline V gives CDR1 LNHDA, CDR2 SQIVND (reference sequence). The ends were cut back, 2 bases at V and 1 base at J, with 5 bases in the middle. DNA of the CDR3: TGTGCCAGTAGTATATTAGGGAACACTGAAGCTTTCTTT. Its protein product is CASSILGNTEAFF.

The rearrangement joins TRBV6-1 to TRBJ2-5, with TRBD2 matching over 14 bases. J was trimmed by 5 bases and V by 0 bases; bases with no gene match: 11. This CDR3 region has 19 residues. Germline CDR1 reads MNHNS; CDR2 reads SASEGT. CDR3 sequence reads: CASSEAVSGTSGGRETQYF. CDR3 DNA sequence: TGTGCCAGCAGTGAAGCAGTCTCAGGGACTAGCGGGGGCCGGGAGACCCAGTACTTC.

The chain joins TRBV7-2 to TRBJ1-3; TRBD1 matches at 7 bases. The CDR3 has 15 amino acids. With V trimmed by 4 bases and J by 2 bases, 5 bases remained unmatched. The germline CDR1 and CDR2 sequences are SGHTA and FQGNSA. The CDR3: CASSYRGGAGNTIYF. The DNA of the CDR3 is TGTGCCAGCAGCTACAGGGGTGGGGCTGGAAACACCATATATTTT.

This rearrangement joins TRBV7-3 to TRBJ2-1; D perhaps matches TRBD2 (5 bases). V was shortened by 5 bases and J by 8 bases, with 10 bases between the two germline ends. CDR3 length: 12 amino acids. Germline V gene data show CDR1 as SGHTA and CDR2 as FQGTGA. CDR3 amino acids: CASSPSGDEQFF. In DNA form, the CDR3 reads TGTGCCAGCAGCCCTTCCGGGGATGAGCAGTTCTTC. Full variable domain (remainder filled in from reference TRBV7-3 and TRBJ2-1): GAGVSQTPSNKVTEKGKYVELRCDPISGHTALYWYRQSLGQGPEFLIYFQGTGAADDSGLPNDRFFAVRPEGSVSTLKIQRTERGDSAVYLCASSPSGDEQFFGPGTRLTVL.